This TCR beta chain appears in the sequencing data of a study of shared clonotypes between healthy human individuals (dated by TCRdb to about 2020). Regarding the study in general: A few men and a couple of women, aged 18 to 49 years, made up the cohort. Between about 0.94 and 8.9 billion PBMCs per donor were obtained by leukapheresis. Different laboratories and diverse techniques were used to prepare libraries and sequence TCR repertoires, to increase sequencing depth and limit assay-specific biases. The study deeply sequenced blood TCR repertoires of five healthy adults to estimate repertoire size and the extent of clonotype sharing between individuals. For each donor, CD4 naive and CD4 memory were each run on three plates, CD8 naive on two plates, and CD8 memory on one plate. Here is what the overall study found, with its caveats: Sharing across several donors was observed for about 5% of naive CD4, over 3% of naive CD8, roughly 2.4% of memory CD4, and less than 0.45% of memory CD8 clonotypes. The small number of donors limited the genetic and exposure-history diversity represented. Clonotypes shared by all four sorted-subset donors showed higher generation probabilities than non-shared clonotypes. Naive subsets generally had larger estimated clonotype richness than memory subsets. Rarefaction of sorted-subset datasets indicated incomplete sequencing despite the large sequencing depth. Pairwise subsampling indicated that sequencing depth was expected to affect the degree of clonotype sharing among donors. Sampling was limited to blood, and TCR repertoires in tissue likely differ from TCR repertoires in blood.

For the CD8 naive samples, CD45RO-negative cells were positively selected for CCR7, yielding a CD45RA+CCR7+ population from which TemRA cells were excluded. The donors were healthy, HIV-negative adults with no recently reported acute infections or vaccinations. Every donor was a Caucasian adult living in Nashville, Tennessee, USA. After blood collection by leukapheresis, PBMCs were isolated using Ficoll-Histopaque density gradient centrifugation and then cryopreserved in the vapor phase of liquid nitrogen. Analytical flow cytometry was used to check the purity and quantity of each magnetically sorted T cell population. Genomic DNA was isolated from each sorted fraction and quantified by UV absorbance on a Nanodrop 2000c. V is shortened by 6 bases, J by 2 bases, and the region joining them spans 17 bases. The germline V gene (reference sequence) yields MNHEY for CDR1 and SMNVEV for CDR2. The CDR3 sequence holds 15 residues, the cysteine and phenylalanine included. The sequence is cut down to CDR3 DNA, 45 bases in frame from base 1.

This clone was counted once. Its antigen is currently not known. No clone much larger than this one lies a single base away; base qualities are absent. TCR CDR3 regions were amplified from genomic DNA by multiplex PCR using the deep immunoSEQ assay. Extracted genomic DNA from each cell subset was spread evenly across all wells of several immunoSEQ 96-well plates, with each plate serving as a replicate. For sorted subsets, about 200 ng genomic DNA, equal to tens of thousands of T cell genomes, was loaded into each replicate PCR. Purified libraries were measured with a Qubit 3.0 fluorometer, size-checked on a Bioanalyzer 2100, and measured again with the KAPA Library Quantification kit. Each immunoSEQ 96-well plate was sequenced on its own single-read 150-cycle Illumina NextSeq 550 flow cell. For the original study's pipeline: Because the immunoSEQ output held only junctional sequences and lacked quality scores, the filtering could not match the filtering applied to full-length reads. Sequences were annotated with PyIR, a Python wrapper for IgBLAST v1.9, and V/J genes and CDR3 were assigned using IMGT germline references. Any read was removed if the V/J assignment was weak (E-value above 1e-6), the CDR3 was missing, or the read contained stop codons, out-of-frame junctions, or ambiguous translated residues. V3J clonotypes were defined as sequences sharing an identical inferred V gene, J gene, and CDR3 amino acid sequence. To compute the percentage overlap between repertoires, the number of shared unique clonotypes was divided by the size of the smaller repertoire. Richness of each repertoire was evaluated using RTK rarefaction, the Chao1 estimator, and Recon v2.1 estimates of unobserved clonotypes. Generation probabilities were computed with OLGA for all TCRbeta clonotypes obtained by the gDNA method from a few donors. TCRdb retrieved this table from immuneACCESS and kept in-frame rearrangements only. Not all clones are present; in checked studies, unresolved V genes account for under half, and no reason is known for the remainder. From that table come the V and J calls and clone size; the DNA was used to work out D and trimming. The sample records about 2 million clones, 85% to 95% of which are singletons. More than 0.9% of the sample comes from the top ten.

Rearrangement joined TRBV27 to TRBJ2-7; TRBD2 is a possible D gene, resting on 6 matching bases. Sequenced: naive CD8+ T cells sorted from blood. The sample's cell subset or site label, in plain terms: CD45RA+CCR7+. The TCR sequence derives from a man between 18 and 35 years old in good health. The CDR3 is CASSPVSGDTYEQYF. The DNA reads as follows: TGTGCCAGCAGCCCAGTTAGCGGAGATACCTACGAGCAGTACTTC.